By its share, the clone carrying this T cell receptor (beta chain) is medium-sized. Its antigen remains unidentified. This specimen belongs to a study of vaccination and CD4 T cells after COVID-19. Study-wide context: Median time from COVID diagnosis to post-COVID sampling was over 85 days (35 to 161). Study results and limitations: Post-vaccination reactive clonotypes (median around 40) did not differ significantly from post-infection (21).

An Oncomine TCR Beta short-read assay was used to sequence the DNA from cultured CD4+ T cells. TCRdb re-called the PCR reads with MiXCR, one entry per CDR3 protein. The sample yields some 4,000 distinct CDR3 sequences, 15% to 20% seen once. CDR3 size: 13 residues. The ends were cut back, 3 bases at V and 3 bases at J, with 8 bases in the middle. Germline CDR1 reads KGHSH; CDR2 reads LQKENI. Sample treatment: approximately 9-day PBMC culture with coronavirus spike peptide pools or control peptides (ViraFEST assay). First, ViraFEST expanded antigen-specific T cells with peptide pools, and next it sequenced the TCRs. There were positive PCR dates ranging from March to December 2020, all predating US Alpha, Beta and Delta variants.

The V call is TRBV18, the J call TRBJ1-2; no clear D gene. The sequence derives from a human donor who had recovered from COVID-19. The sequencing sample was made of CD4+ T cells from blood, cultured in vitro. The CDR3: CASSPGSDYGYTF. The DNA for the CDR3 is TGTGCCAGCTCACCTGGCTCGGACTATGGCTACACCTTC.